One sample yielded the 18 T cell receptor beta chains listed below, sequenced in a study of blood T cell repertoires in COVID-19. TCRdb's table, derived via immunoSEQ multiplex PCR, lists solely in-frame clones and lacks some. This sample has 300,000 to 350,000 clones, with about nine tenths found just once. The sequenced sample consisted of peripheral blood. The receptors here all came from a woman aged 60-70 years with COVID-19, enrolled during active disease.

The chain couples TRBV19 to TRBJ1-6; tentatively, D is TRBD1 (5 bases). Looked up from germline, CDR1 is LNHDA and CDR2 is SQIVND (reference sequence). V shed 7 bases and J shed 6 bases, with 16 bases lying between them. This CDR3 is 15 amino acids long. In nucleotides, the CDR3 is TGTGCCAGTACCCGACGGGGACTGATTAATTCACCCCTCCACTTT. Protein product: CASTRRGLINSPLHF.

The chain employs TRBV28 and TRBJ1-2, with 11 positions matching TRBD1. Trimming at V came to 5 bases and at J to 4 bases, leaving 9 bases not matched to a gene. Per the germline V gene, CDR1 is MDHEN and CDR2 is SYDVKM. This CDR3 contains 16 residues. This CDR3 reads CASSPGTGGNTYGYTF. The CDR3 DNA follows: TGTGCCAGCAGTCCCGGGACAGGGGGGAATACCTATGGCTACACCTTC.

The chain combines TRBV19 with TRBJ2-4, with 9 bases matching TRBD1. This CDR3 has 16 amino acids. V trimming: 6 bases; J trimming: 4 bases; junction bases outside the gene matches: 10. CDR1 LNHDA and CDR2 SQIVND come from the germline V gene (reference sequence). CDR3 coding DNA: TGTGCCAGTAGCGGGACAGGGTATAGCCATAAAAACATTCAGTACTTC. This codes for CASSGTGYSHKNIQYF. Supplemented by reference TRBV19 and TRBJ2-4, the full variable domain reads DGGITQSPKYLFRKEGQNVTLSCEQNLNHDAMYWYRQDPGQGLRLIYYSQIVNDFQKGDIAEGYSVSREKKESFPLTVTSAQKNPTAFYLCASSGTGYSHKNIQYFGAGTRLSVL.

V is TRBV18 and J is TRBJ1-4; D uncertain. Germline V gene data show CDR1 as KGHSH and CDR2 as LQKENI. The V gene lost 6 bases and the J gene lost 7 bases, with 12 bases spanning the gap. The CDR3 is made up of 13 amino acids. The CDR3 region has the DNA TGTGCCAGCTCTCTCAGCGAGGGTGAAAAACTGTTTTTT. The encoded protein is CASSLSEGEKLFF.

This clone was detected once. This rearrangement joins TRBV5-1 to TRBJ2-7; 10 nucleotides line up with TRBD1. Unmatched junction bases numbered 3, after V lost 3 bases and J lost 0 bases. Germline lookup yields CDR1 SGHRS and CDR2 YFSETQ. The CDR3 totals 15 residues. CDR3 in amino acids: CASSWGQGISYEQYF. DNA for the CDR3: TGCGCCAGCAGCTGGGGACAGGGGATCTCCTACGAGCAGTACTTC.

V usage is TRBV6-1 and J usage is TRBJ1-6; D not resolved. The CDR3 consists of 17 residues. Germline V gene sequence: CDR1 MNHNS, CDR2 SASEGT. V dropped 2 bases and J dropped 0 bases, with 11 bases sitting between them. CDR3 sequence: CASSEQVGSSYNSPLHF. For the CDR3, the DNA is TGTGCCAGCAGTGAACAAGTTGGGAGCTCCTATAATTCACCCCTCCACTTT.

The rearrangement uses TRBV19 and TRBJ1-1; D is undetermined. The CDR3 has 13 residues. Germline CDR1 LNHDA, CDR2 SQIVND (reference sequence). Deletions cut 5 bases from V and 8 bases from J, with 15 bases between. The CDR3 region is CASSLSRITEAFF. CDR3 bases: TGTGCCAGTAGTCTCTCTAGGATTACAGAAGCTTTCTTT.

The chain couples TRBV24-1 to TRBJ2-5; 15 bases fit TRBD2. CDR3 length: 18 residues. The junction had 8 bases not matched to a gene; V was cut back by 3 bases and J by 4 bases. Germline-derived CDR1 and CDR2 are KGHDR and SFDVKD. CDR3 nucleotide sequence: TGTGCCACCAGTGATCCTGGACTAGCGGGGGGGCCGCGAGAGACCCAGTACTTC. This encodes CATSDPGLAGGPRETQYF.

Comment on this clone: Germline and junction disagree at one end, which may indicate a read error. The same CDR3 is also encoded by other DNA sequences in this sample. The V and J genes are TRBV18 and TRBJ2-5; D unresolved. The CDR3 sequence is 14 residues long. The germline V gene has CDR1 KGHSH and CDR2 LQKENI. CDR3 region: CASSPGSITETQYF. CDR3 nucleotide sequence: TGCGCCAGCTCACCGGGCAGTATCACAGAGACCCAGTACTTC.

V and J are TRBV5-1 and TRBJ1-1; possible D gene TRBD1, 6 bases. CDR1 and CDR2 (germline): SGHRS, YFSETQ. CDR3 length: 12 residues. Trimming removed 4 bases at V and 6 bases at J, with 10 bases between. CDR3 in amino acids: CASSIQGPEAFF. In nucleotides, the CDR3 is TGCGCCAGCAGCATACAGGGCCCTGAAGCTTTCTTT.

This chain joins TRBV28 and TRBJ2-5; the D gene is possibly TRBD1 (5 bases). The V and J ends lost 6 bases and 2 bases respectively, with 10 bases between them. The germline CDR1 and CDR2 sequences are MDHEN and SYDVKM. This CDR3 has 13 residues. CDR3 amino acids: CASRQVPQETQYF. CDR3 sequence (DNA): TGTGCCAGCAGACAGGTCCCTCAAGAGACCCAGTACTTC.

This chain uses TRBV6-4 with TRBJ2-6, with D uncertain. The V gene's germline CDR1 is MRHNA and CDR2 SNTAGT. CDR3 size: 12 residues. Trimming left V 8 bases short and J 4 bases short, with 6 bases between. CDR3 bases: TGTGCCAGCTCGTCGGGGGCCAACGTCCTGACTTTC. Its translation: CASSSGANVLTF.

This rearrangement joins TRBV7-9 to TRBJ1-3; D perhaps matches TRBD1 (6 bases). Germline V gene sequence: CDR1 SEHNR, CDR2 FQNEAQ (reference sequence). The V gene lost 3 bases and the J gene lost 0 bases, with 15 bases spanning the gap. The CDR3 runs 17 residues. The CDR3 loop reads CASSLLIGGYSGNTIYF. The CDR3 nucleotides are TGTGCCAGCAGCTTGCTGATAGGGGGATACTCTGGAAACACCATATATTTT.

V usage is TRBV2 and J usage is TRBJ2-2, with D unclear. Deletions cut 7 bases from V and 1 base from J, with 7 bases between. This CDR3 is 13 amino acids long. Germline V gene data show CDR1 as SNHLY and CDR2 as FYNNEI. CDR3 sequence: CASINRNTGELFF. The DNA for the CDR3 is TGTGCCAGCATCAACAGGAACACCGGGGAGCTGTTTTTT.

The chain recombines TRBV30 with TRBJ1-2; 8 positions agree with TRBD1. The ends lost 5 bases at V and 4 bases at J; junction bases unmatched: 9. The CDR3 is 14 amino acids. Germline values: CDR1 GTSNPN, CDR2 SVGIG (reference sequence). CDR3 in amino acids: CAWARTGSGYGYTF. CDR3 bases: TGTGCCTGGGCCCGGACAGGGTCGGGCTATGGCTACACCTTC.

Comments on this clone: At one end the junction does not follow the germline gene, possibly because of a read error. The rearrangement links TRBV4-1 to TRBJ1-1, with TRBD1 matching 7 bases. Germline V gives CDR1 MGHRA, CDR2 YSYEKL. The CDR3 consists of 12 residues. Written as DNA, the CDR3 is TGCGCCAGCAGCCAAGATTGGGACAGTCCCGTCTTT. Protein: CASSQDWDSPVF.

The V call is TRBV5-8, the J call TRBJ1-5, with TRBD1 matching 7 bases. Germline values: CDR1 SGHTS, CDR2 YDEGEE. CDR3 size: 16 residues. V lost 3 bases, J lost 0 bases, and 6 bases stayed unmatched. As DNA, the CDR3 is TGTGCCAGCAGCTCGAACAGGGGAATTAGCAATCAGCCCCAGCATTTT. Translated, it gives CASSSNRGISNQPQHF.

The V call is TRBV9, the J call TRBJ2-5; 9 bases fit TRBD2. The CDR3 loop spans 13 amino acids. In germline, CDR1 is SGDLS, CDR2 YYNGEE. V lost 4 bases and J lost 4; bases outside the gene matches: 2. In DNA form, the CDR3 reads TGTGCCAGCAGCCGGCGGGGGGGAGAGACCCAGTACTTC. Residues: CASSRRGGETQYF. The full variable domain, its missing parts supplied by reference TRBV9 and TRBJ2-5, is DSGVTQTPKHLITATGQRVTLRCSPRSGDLSVYWYQQSLDQGLQFLIQYYNGEERAKGNILERFSAQQFPDLHSELNLSSLELGDSALYFCASSRRGGETQYFGPGTRLLVL.